One and the same sample provided the 10 T cell receptor beta chains below, sequenced in a study of identical twins. TCRdb independently ran MiXCR on the 5' RACE reads; one entry per CDR3 protein. This table has around 570,000 distinct CDR3 sequences, 7.5% to 10% appearing once. A further study also used this sample, focusing on yellow fever vaccine responses in identical twins.

Sequencing was performed on PBMCs. All receptors derive from a woman younger than 35 in good health.

There are a few counts of this clonotype. The chain links TRBV11-2 to TRBJ2-3; a weak D match, TRBD2 (6 bases). V lost 3 bases and J lost 0, with 13 bases in between. Germline V gives CDR1 SGHAT, CDR2 FQNNGV. The length of the CDR3 is 16 residues. CDR3 sequence: CASSFPGGASTDTQYF. DNA of the CDR3: TGTGCCAGCAGCTTTCCTGGCGGGGCCAGCACAGATACGCAGTATTTT.

This clonotype has only a few counts. The chain uses TRBV4-1 and TRBJ2-7; 10 bases map to TRBD2. This CDR3 has 17 amino acids. The germline V gene has CDR1 MGHRA and CDR2 YSYEKL. V lost 1 base and J lost 6; bases outside the gene matches: 12. For the CDR3, the DNA is TGCGCCAGCAGCCAAGTTGTCGAAACTAGCGGGACGTTCGAGCAGTACTTC. Translating gives CASSQVVETSGTFEQYF.

The table lists this clonotype with a few counts. In nucleotides, the CDR3 is TGTGCCAGCAGTAATCTAGCGGGGGGGAGGGGTACGCAGTATTTT. It yields the protein CASSNLAGGRGTQYF. The V gene is TRBV6-1, the J gene TRBJ2-3; TRBD2 aligns across 12 bases. The CDR3 length is 15 residues. Germline trimming cut 5 bases from V and 8 bases from J; bases unmatched to any gene: 8. Germline V gives CDR1 MNHNS, CDR2 SASEGT.

This clonotype turned up a few times. The V gene is TRBV3-1, the J gene TRBJ2-2; 9 nucleotides align to TRBD1. This CDR3 contains 17 residues. Germline V gene data show CDR1 as LGHDT and CDR2 as YNNKEL (reference sequence). V dropped 1 base and J dropped 6; count of bases not matched to a gene: 9. The CDR3 reads CASSQAGGTGKAGELFF. Written as DNA, the CDR3 is TGTGCCAGCAGCCAAGCAGGCGGGACAGGGAAGGCCGGGGAGCTGTTTTTT.

V usage is TRBV10-3 and J usage is TRBJ2-1; TRBD2 matches 13 bases. Germline values: CDR1 ENHRY, CDR2 SYGVKD. This CDR3 contains 17 residues. Trimming cost V 10 bases and J 5 bases; bases outside gene matches: 14. The CDR3 spells CATRVTTSGGPNNEQFF. CDR3 nucleotide sequence: TGTGCCACCAGAGTGACGACTAGCGGGGGGCCAAACAATGAGCAGTTCTTC.

The rearrangement uses TRBV14 and TRBJ2-3, with a weak D call TRBD2 (6 bases). V was shortened by 7 bases and J by 0 bases, with 11 bases between the two germline ends. The CDR3 is 14 residues long. In germline, CDR1 is SGHDN, CDR2 FVKESK. This CDR3 is CASTYGRSTDTQYF. CDR3 in DNA: TGTGCCAGCACTTATGGGAGGAGCACAGATACGCAGTATTTT. Variable domain in full (rest from reference TRBV14 and TRBJ2-3): EAGVTQFPSHSVIEKGQTVTLRCDPISGHDNLYWYRRVMGKEIKFLLHFVKESKQDESGMPNNRFLAERTGGTYSTLKVQPAELEDSGVYFCASTYGRSTDTQYFGPGTRLTVL.

This clonotype was detected a few times. The rearrangement uses TRBV5-1 and TRBJ2-1; 9 bases match TRBD2. V lost 7 bases to trimming and J lost 0 bases; unmatched junction nucleotides: 8. This CDR3 has 16 amino acids. Germline CDR1 is SGHRS and CDR2 is YFSETQ. The CDR3, as DNA: TGCGCCAGCGGTCTGACTAGCGGCAGCTCCTACAATGAGCAGTTCTTC. It yields the protein CASGLTSGSSYNEQFF.

This clonotype was detected many times. This chain connects TRBV29-1 to TRBJ2-1, with TRBD2 matching 11 bases. Trimming at V came to 6 bases and at J to 7 bases, leaving 11 bases not matched to a gene. Germline loops: CDR1 SQVTM, CDR2 ANQGSEA. The CDR3 has 15 residues. The DNA of the CDR3 is TGCAGCGTCTACCGCACTAGCGGGAGAAGGAATGAGCAGTTCTTC. Translation gives CSVYRTSGRRNEQFF.

This clonotype appeared many times. V usage is TRBV12-3 or TRBV12-4 and J usage is TRBJ1-1; D remains unclear. CDR3 size: 12 residues. The ends were cut back, 0 bases at V and 6 bases at J, with 5 bases in the middle. CDR3 residues: CASSLAYPEAFF. The CDR3 coding sequence is TGTGCCAGCAGTTTAGCGTACCCTGAAGCTTTCTTT.

This clonotype has a handful of counts. The chain joins TRBV20-1 to TRBJ2-3; 8 positions match TRBD1. CDR1 and CDR2 from the germline V gene are DFQATT and SNEGSKA (reference sequence). The CDR3 extends over 15 amino acids. The V segment lost 5 bases and the J segment 8 bases; nucleotides outside the gene matches: 15. CDR3 in amino acids: CSASELRGQTGTQYF. The CDR3 nucleotides are TGCAGTGCTTCAGAGCTCAGGGGGCAGACTGGTACGCAGTATTTT.